Listed below are T cell receptor beta chains from one sample, sequenced in a study of OX40 agonist ivuxolimab in advanced cancers. Only in-frame clones appear in the TCRdb table, and some are missing; sequencing was by immunoSEQ multiplex PCR. This repertoire shows 66,000 or so clones, 87% found once; its top ten account for about 2%. The specimen was CD4+ or CD8+ T cells sorted from blood, collected in a trial of the OX40 agonist ivuxolimab. Receptor source: an adult with an advanced solid tumor such as melanoma, head and neck, liver or kidney cancer. The CDR3 runs from the conserved cysteine through the conserved F or W. The D gene is left open where the match is weak. Only part of the rows carry a size: once, few, many, or a class if the clone is expanded.

.	TRBD1	TRBJ2-1	TRBV11-3	CASNRQGSDNEQFF	TGTGCCAGCAACAGACAGGGATCGGACAATGAGCAGTTCTTC
.	.	TRBJ2-3	TRBV5-1	CASERETGLTDTQYF	TGCGCCAGCGAGAGGGAGACAGGCCTCACAGATACGCAGTATTTT
.	TRBD1	TRBJ1-3	TRBV11-2	CASSPGTGRGNTIYF	TGTGCCAGCAGCCCCGGGACAGGGCGTGGAAACACCATATATTTT
.	.	TRBJ2-1	TRBV7-9	CASSLYLGEVYNEQFF	TGTGCCAGCAGCTTATATTTGGGGGAGGTCTACAATGAGCAGTTCTTC
.	.	TRBJ2-3	TRBV27	CASSLTYGLAPDTQYF	TGTGCCAGCAGTTTAACTTACGGTCTAGCCCCAGATACGCAGTATTTT
.	.	TRBJ2-2	TRBV10-3	CAISALSIANTGELFF	TGTGCCATCAGTGCTCTGTCGATAGCGAACACCGGGGAGCTGTTTTTT
.	TRBD2	TRBJ2-6	TRBV7-9	CASSFSSGISGANVLTF	TGTGCCAGCAGCTTCTCTAGCGGGATCTCTGGGGCCAACGTCCTGACTTTC
.	.	TRBJ1-2	TRBV28	CASSLPRGVNYGYTF	TGTGCCAGCAGTTTACCCAGGGGAGTGAACTATGGCTACACCTTC
.	.	TRBJ2-7	TRBV28	CASSFWDGTYEQYF	TGTGCCAGCAGTTTTTGGGACGGAACCTACGAGCAGTACTTC
few	TRBD1	TRBJ2-2	TRBV27	CASSFLGQGPRNTGELFF	TGTGCCAGCAGTTTTTTAGGACAGGGTCCGCGAAACACCGGGGAGCTGTTTTTT